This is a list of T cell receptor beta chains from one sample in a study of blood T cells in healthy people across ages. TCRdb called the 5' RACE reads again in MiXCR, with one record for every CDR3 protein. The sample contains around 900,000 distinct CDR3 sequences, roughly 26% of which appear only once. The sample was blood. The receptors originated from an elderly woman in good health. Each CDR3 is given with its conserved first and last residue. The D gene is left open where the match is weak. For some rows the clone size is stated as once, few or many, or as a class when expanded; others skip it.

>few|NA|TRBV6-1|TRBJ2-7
CASSEALLGRGSYEQYF
TGTGCCAGCAGTGAAGCGCTTCTCGGCAGGGGTTCCTACGAGCAGTACTTC
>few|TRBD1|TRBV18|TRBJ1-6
CASSPTSSIPGDSTNSPLHF
TGTGCCAGCTCACCCACATCATCTATACCGGGGGACAGTACTAATTCACCCCTCCACTTT
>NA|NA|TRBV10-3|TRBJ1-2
CAISDEGHNYGYTF
TGTGCCATCAGTGATGAAGGGCACAACTATGGCTACACCTTC
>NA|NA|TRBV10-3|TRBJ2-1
CASRKKGSMEDEQFF
TGTGCCTCGAGGAAGAAGGGGTCGATGGAAGATGAGCAGTTCTTC
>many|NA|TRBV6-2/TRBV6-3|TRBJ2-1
CASSYSGTKEQFF
TGTGCCAGCAGTTACTCCGGGACGAAAGAGCAGTTCTTC
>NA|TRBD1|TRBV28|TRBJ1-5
CASSYRGAQHF
TGTGCCAGCAGTTACAGGGGAGCCCAGCATTTT
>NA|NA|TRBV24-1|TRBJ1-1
CATRPAIGEAFF
TGTGCCACCAGGCCCGCGATTGGGGAAGCTTTCTTT
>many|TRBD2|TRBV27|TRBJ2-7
CASRSSGGAYEQYF
TGTGCCAGCAGGTCGAGCGGGGGGGCCTACGAGCAGTACTTC
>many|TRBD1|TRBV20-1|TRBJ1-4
CSARDQQGATNEKLFF
TGCAGTGCTAGAGATCAACAGGGGGCAACTAATGAAAAACTGTTTTTT
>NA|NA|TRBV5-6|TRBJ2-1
CASSLKGYWVPFF
TGTGCCAGCAGCTTGAAGGGTTATTGGGTGCCGTTCTTC
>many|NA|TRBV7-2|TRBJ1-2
CASSLVMDRTHGYTF
TGTGCCAGCAGCTTAGTCATGGACAGAACCCATGGCTACACCTTC
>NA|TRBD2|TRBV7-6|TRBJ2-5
CASSLGVSGGAKTQYF
TGTGCCAGCAGCTTAGGGGTCAGCGGGGGGGCTAAGACCCAGTACTTC
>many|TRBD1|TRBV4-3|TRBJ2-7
CASSLRTGGNYEQYF
TGCGCCAGCAGCCTCAGGACAGGCGGAAACTACGAGCAGTACTTC
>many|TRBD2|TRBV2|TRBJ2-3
CASKFSGGNTQYF
TGTGCCAGCAAATTTAGCGGGGGAAATACGCAGTATTTT
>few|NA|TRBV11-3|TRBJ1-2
CASSLSAWQTPYGYTF
TGTGCCAGCAGCTTAAGCGCATGGCAGACCCCCTATGGCTACACCTTC
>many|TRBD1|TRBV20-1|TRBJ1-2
CSATTGTGTNYGYTF
TGCAGTGCTACAACCGGGACAGGGACTAACTATGGCTACACCTTC
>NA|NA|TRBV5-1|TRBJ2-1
CASSLMKLSNEQFF
TGCGCCAGCAGCTTGATGAAGTTATCCAATGAGCAGTTCTTC
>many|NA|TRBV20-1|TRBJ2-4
CSARVPSNAKNIQYF
TGCAGTGCTAGAGTCCCTAGCAATGCCAAAAACATTCAGTACTTC
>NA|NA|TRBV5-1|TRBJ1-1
CASSSHSDTEAFF
TGCGCCAGCAGCTCCCATTCGGATACTGAAGCTTTCTTT
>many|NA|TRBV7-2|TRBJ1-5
CASSPNRVRQPQHF
TGTGCCAGCAGCCCCAACAGGGTACGTCAGCCCCAGCATTTT
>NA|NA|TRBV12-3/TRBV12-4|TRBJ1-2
CASSLTAVYYGYTF
TGTGCCAGCAGTTTAACGGCAGTCTACTATGGCTACACCTTC
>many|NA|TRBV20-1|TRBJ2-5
CSADFRQWGETQYF
TGCAGTGCTGACTTCCGTCAGTGGGGCGAGACCCAGTACTTC